This T cell receptor (beta chain) was sequenced in a study of T cell repertoires in cytomegalovirus infection. Across the study: Public TCR beta signature analysis indicated the presence of both CMV infection and matching HLA type.

TCRdb ran MiXCR on the reads and lists one entry per CDR3 protein. The repertoire includes about 130,000 distinct CDR3 sequences, 20% to 30% of them detected once, and about a third sits in the top ten. Points on this clonotype: Its specificity is not known.

CDR3 length equals 14 residues. CDR1 and CDR2 from the germline V gene are LNHDA and SQIVND (reference sequence). V was pared by 3 bases and J by 0 bases, with 5 bases between. The sequence was obtained from a human donor in good health (CMV status not recorded). Some clones in this sample may be carry-over from other donors' samples. V and J are TRBV19 and TRBJ1-4; D unresolved. Sequencing input: PBMCs, sequenced either directly or after in vitro stimulation (not recorded which). In DNA form, the CDR3 reads TGTGCCAGTAGTATTACAGCAACTAATGAAAAACTGTTTTTT. Its translation is CASSITATNEKLFF.